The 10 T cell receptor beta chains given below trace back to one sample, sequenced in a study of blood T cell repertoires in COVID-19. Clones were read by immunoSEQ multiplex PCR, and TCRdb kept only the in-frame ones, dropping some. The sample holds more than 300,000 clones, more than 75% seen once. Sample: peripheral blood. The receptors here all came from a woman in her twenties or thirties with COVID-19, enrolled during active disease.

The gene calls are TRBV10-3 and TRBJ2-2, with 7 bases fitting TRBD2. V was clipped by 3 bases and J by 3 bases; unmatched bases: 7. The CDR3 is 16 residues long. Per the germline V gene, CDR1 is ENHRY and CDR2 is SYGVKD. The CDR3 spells CAISDGLAADTGELFF. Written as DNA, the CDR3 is TGTGCCATCAGTGATGGTCTAGCGGCAGACACCGGGGAGCTGTTTTTT.

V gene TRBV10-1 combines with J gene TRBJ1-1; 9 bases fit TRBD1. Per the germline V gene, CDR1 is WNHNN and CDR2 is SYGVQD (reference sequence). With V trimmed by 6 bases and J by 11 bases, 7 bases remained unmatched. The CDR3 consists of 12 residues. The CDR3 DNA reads TGCGCCAGCAGCTCCGGGACAGGGAACGCTTTCTTT. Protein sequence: CASSSGTGNAFF.

The CDR3 reads CASSQGVRATNEKLFF. The CDR3 region has the DNA TGCGCCAGCAGCCAAGGGGTCAGGGCAACTAATGAAAAACTGTTTTTT. The V gene is TRBV4-3, the J gene TRBJ1-4, with a tentative D call TRBD1 (5 bases). Trimming shortened V by 1 base and J by 0 bases, and 9 bases separated the two germline ends. The CDR3 length is 16 residues. Germline lookup yields CDR1 LGHNA and CDR2 YSLEER.

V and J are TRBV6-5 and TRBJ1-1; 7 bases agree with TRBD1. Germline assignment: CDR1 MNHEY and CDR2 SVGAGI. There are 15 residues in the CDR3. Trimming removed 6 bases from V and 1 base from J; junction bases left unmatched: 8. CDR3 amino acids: CASSLTGSQNTEAFF. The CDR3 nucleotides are TGTGCCAGCAGCTTGACAGGGTCCCAGAACACTGAAGCTTTCTTT.

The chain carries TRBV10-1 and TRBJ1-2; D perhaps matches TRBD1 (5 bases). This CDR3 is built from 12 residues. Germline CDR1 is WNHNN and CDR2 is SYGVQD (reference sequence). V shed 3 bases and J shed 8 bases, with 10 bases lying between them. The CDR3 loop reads CASSDRVGGYTF. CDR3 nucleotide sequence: TGCGCCAGCAGTGACAGGGTCGGCGGCTACACCTTC.

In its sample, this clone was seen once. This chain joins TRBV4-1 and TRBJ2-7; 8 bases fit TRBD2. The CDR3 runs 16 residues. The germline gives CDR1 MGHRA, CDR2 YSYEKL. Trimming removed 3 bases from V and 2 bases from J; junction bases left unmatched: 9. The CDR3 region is CASSHFRGRSPYEQYF. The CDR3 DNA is TGCGCCAGCAGCCATTTTCGCGGGAGGAGCCCCTACGAGCAGTACTTC.

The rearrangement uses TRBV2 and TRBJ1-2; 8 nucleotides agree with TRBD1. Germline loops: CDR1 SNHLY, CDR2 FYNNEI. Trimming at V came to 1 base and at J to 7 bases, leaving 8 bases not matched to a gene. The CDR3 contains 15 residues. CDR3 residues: CASSEESTGAAGYTF. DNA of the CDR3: TGTGCCAGCAGTGAAGAGTCGACAGGGGCCGCTGGCTACACCTTC.

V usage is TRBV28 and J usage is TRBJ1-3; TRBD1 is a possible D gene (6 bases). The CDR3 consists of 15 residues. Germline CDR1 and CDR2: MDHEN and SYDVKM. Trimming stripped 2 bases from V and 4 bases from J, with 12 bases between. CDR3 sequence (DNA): TGTGCCAGCAGTTTAGAACAGGGCTTAGGAAACACCATATATTTT. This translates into CASSLEQGLGNTIYF.

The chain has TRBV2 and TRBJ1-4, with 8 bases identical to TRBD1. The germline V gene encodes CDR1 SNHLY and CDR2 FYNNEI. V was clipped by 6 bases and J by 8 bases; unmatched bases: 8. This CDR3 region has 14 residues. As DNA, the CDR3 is TGTGCCAGCAGCGGAAGGACAGGGCCCGAAAAACTGTTTTTT. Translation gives CASSGRTGPEKLFF. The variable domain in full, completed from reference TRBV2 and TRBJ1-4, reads EPEVTQTPSHQVTQMGQEVILRCVPISNHLYFYWYRQILGQKVEFLVSFYNNEISEKSEIFDDQFSVERPDGSNFTLKIRSTKLEDSAMYFCASSGRTGPEKLFFGSGTQLSVL.

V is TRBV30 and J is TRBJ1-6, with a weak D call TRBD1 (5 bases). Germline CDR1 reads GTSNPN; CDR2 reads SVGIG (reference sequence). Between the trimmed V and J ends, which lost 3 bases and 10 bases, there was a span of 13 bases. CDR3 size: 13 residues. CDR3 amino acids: CAWRLQGKSPLHF. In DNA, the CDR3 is TGTGCCTGGAGATTGCAGGGCAAATCACCCCTCCACTTT.